A single sample gave rise to the 32 T cell receptor beta chains below, sequenced in a study of blood T cell repertoires in COVID-19. Data came from immunoSEQ multiplex PCR; TCRdb stores just in-frame clones and leaves some out. The sample has 85,000 to 130,000 clones; about 64% are singletons. Material for sequencing was peripheral blood. The receptors originated from a human donor with acute or convalescent COVID-19. The donor label of this sample is uncertain.

CDR3 sequence reads: CASSQDRGLSEAFF. In DNA form, the CDR3 reads TGTGCCAGCAGCCAGGACAGGGGACTATCTGAAGCTTTCTTT. The chain joins TRBV13 to TRBJ1-1, with 9 bases lining up with TRBD1. Germline V CDR1 and CDR2: PRHDT, FYEKMQ (reference sequence). After removal of 5 bases from V and 6 bases from J, the junction contained 7 bases not matched to a gene. This CDR3 comprises 14 residues.

The chain combines TRBV27 with TRBJ1-1; maybe TRBD1 (6 bases). The CDR3 contains 13 residues. The V and J ends lost 5 bases and 4 bases respectively, with 11 bases between them. The V gene's germline CDR1 is MNHEY and CDR2 SMNVEV (reference sequence). The CDR3 nucleotides are TGTGCCAGCAGTACCCTCAGGGGCACTGAAGCTTTCTTT. Its translation is CASSTLRGTEAFF.

This clone has a handful of counts. The rearrangement joins TRBV7-2 to TRBJ2-3; 7 positions match TRBD2. Germline loops: CDR1 SGHTA, CDR2 FQGNSA. The V segment lost 3 bases and the J segment 1 base; nucleotides outside the gene matches: 4. The CDR3 totals 15 residues. The CDR3: CASSFGGTRTDTQYF. The CDR3 region has the DNA TGTGCCAGCAGCTTCGGGGGGACCCGCACAGATACGCAGTATTTT.

Details on this clone: A junction boundary mismatches the germline segment, possibly from a read error. The genes are TRBV12-3 or TRBV12-4 and TRBJ2-1; D call uncertain. The CDR3 has 12 residues. The CDR3 nucleotides are TGTGCCAGCAGTTGGCGTTACAGTGAGCAGTTCTTC. Protein sequence: CASSWRYSEQFF.

This clone was observed a handful of times. The V and J genes are TRBV5-8 and TRBJ2-3; 8 bases fit TRBD1. This CDR3 has 15 amino acids. Germline assignment: CDR1 SGHTS and CDR2 YDEGEE. With 2 bases clipped from V and 1 base from J, the junction kept 3 bases outside the gene matches. DNA for the CDR3: TGTGCCAGCAGCTTCTTGGACAGGGGCACAGATACGCAGTATTTT. Amino acid sequence: CASSFLDRGTDTQYF.

Within the sample, this clone is medium-sized. V and J are TRBV19 and TRBJ1-5; 7 nucleotides agree with TRBD1. Trimming took 5 bases from V and 5 from J; bases not matched to a gene: 9. The germline V gene encodes CDR1 LNHDA and CDR2 SQIVND (reference sequence). This CDR3 is 15 amino acids long. The CDR3 DNA reads TGTGCCAGTAGTGAGACAGGGTCCGCTCATCAGCCCCAGCATTTT. Its protein is CASSETGSAHQPQHF.

This chain links TRBV7-9 with TRBJ1-1, with 8 bases fitting TRBD1. From germline, CDR1 is SEHNR and CDR2 FQNEAQ (reference sequence). The CDR3 sequence is 15 residues long. Unmatched junction bases numbered 8, after V lost 3 bases and J lost 5 bases. CDR3 nucleotide sequence: TGTGCCAGCAGCTTCGACAGGGGTTTTAATACTGAAGCTTTCTTT. It encodes CASSFDRGFNTEAFF.

This chain joins TRBV27 and TRBJ2-5; TRBD2 aligns across 7 bases. V was clipped by 3 bases and J by 1 base; unmatched bases: 8. The CDR3 contains 16 residues. Per germline, CDR1 MNHEY and CDR2 SMNVEV (reference sequence). CDR3 nucleotides: TGTGCCAGCAGTTTGGGTACGGGAGGAGGCCAAGAGACCCAGTACTTC. This encodes CASSLGTGGGQETQYF.

The chain links TRBV11-2 to TRBJ2-3; the match to TRBD2 covers 9 bases. The J segment lost 6 bases and the V segment lost 5 bases, leaving 9 bases of the junction unmatched. The CDR3 is made up of 15 amino acids. The V gene's germline CDR1 is SGHAT and CDR2 FQNNGV. In DNA, the CDR3 is TGTGCCAGCAGCCAGTTGGTAGCGGGGGCGGATACGCAGTATTTT. Translated, it gives CASSQLVAGADTQYF.

In DNA, the CDR3 is TGTGCCAGTAGCCCGGGCCTGGGAGGCTCCTACGAGCAGTACGTC. Encoded protein: CASSPGLGGSYEQYV. The chain joins TRBV19 to TRBJ2-7; D may be TRBD2 (6 bases). Germline V lookup: CDR1 LNHDA, CDR2 SQIVND (reference sequence). This CDR3 is built from 15 residues. Trimming cost V 6 bases and J 0 bases, with 15 bases left between them.

This clone was recorded many times. The rearrangement joins TRBV10-3 to TRBJ2-3, with 11 nucleotides matching TRBD2. Germline trimming cut 9 bases from V and 2 bases from J; bases unmatched to any gene: 7. CDR3 length: 15 residues. Germline V lookup: CDR1 ENHRY, CDR2 SYGVKD. This chain's CDR3 is CAISGGELITDTQYF. Written as DNA, the CDR3 is TGTGCCATTAGCGGGGGGGAACTAATCACAGATACGCAGTATTTT.

The chain has TRBV6-2 or TRBV6-3 and TRBJ1-1, with 9 bases fitting TRBD1. CDR3 length equals 15 residues. V trimming: 0 bases; J trimming: 4 bases; junction bases outside the gene matches: 3. Germline assignment: CDR1 MNHEY and CDR2 SVGEGT. The CDR3 region is CASSYSGQGSTEAFF. The CDR3, as DNA: TGTGCCAGCAGTTACTCGGGACAGGGTTCCACTGAAGCTTTCTTT.

This clone occurred a few times. V and J are TRBV30 and TRBJ1-2, with 10 positions matching TRBD1. CDR1 and CDR2 (germline): GTSNPN, SVGIG (reference sequence). V gave up 2 bases and J gave up 8 bases; unmatched junction bases: 8. The CDR3 length is 14 residues. DNA for the CDR3: TGTGCCTGGAGTACCGCGGACAGGGGGAAGGGCTACACCTTC. Residues: CAWSTADRGKGYTF.

The chain combines TRBV11-2 with TRBJ2-5; 9 bases match TRBD1. The V and J ends lost 5 bases and 6 bases, in that order; junction bases with no gene match: 10. Germline V gene data show CDR1 as SGHAT and CDR2 as FQNNGV. The CDR3 has 15 residues. CDR3 protein: CASSVPGQGGKTQYF. The CDR3 DNA reads TGTGCCAGCAGCGTGCCGGGACAGGGAGGAAAGACCCAGTACTTC.

The chain is built from TRBV5-4 and TRBJ2-5; no reliable D call. Germline V lookup: CDR1 SGHNT, CDR2 YYREEE (reference sequence). This CDR3 has 14 residues. V was shortened by 1 base and J by 5 bases, with 12 bases between the two germline ends. The DNA of the CDR3 is TGTGCCAGCAGCTTGTTAGATCAAACGGAGACCCAGTACTTC. It encodes CASSLLDQTETQYF. Filled out from reference TRBV5-4 and TRBJ2-5, the complete variable domain reads ETGVTQSPTHLIKTRGQQVTLRCSSQSGHNTVSWYQQALGQGPQFIFQYYREEENGRGNFPPRFSGLQFPNYSSELNVNALELDDSALYLCASSLLDQTETQYFGPGTRLLVL.

The J gene is TRBJ2-3, the V gene TRBV12-5, with TRBD2 matching 7 bases. CDR3 length equals 16 residues. Germline V gene lookup returns CDR1 LGHNT and CDR2 FRNRAP. Trimming took 5 bases from V and 7 from J; bases not matched to a gene: 15. CDR3 sequence (DNA): TGTGCTAGTGGTCCGCGGGGGAGTACAGATACCTATACGCAGTATTTT. Protein product: CASGPRGSTDTYTQYF.

This clone was found a few times. J is TRBJ1-3 and V is TRBV5-1; a possible D gene is TRBD1 (6 bases). Germline V gene sequence: CDR1 SGHRS, CDR2 YFSETQ. The CDR3 runs to 14 residues. V lost 4 bases and J lost 4, with 12 bases in between. The CDR3 bases are TGCGCCAGCAGCCTTGGGGGGGCCGGAAACACCATATATTTT. Its translation: CASSLGGAGNTIYF.

This clone was picked up a small number of times. J is TRBJ1-3 and V is TRBV4-1; 9 bases align to TRBD1. This CDR3 contains 16 residues. V lost 1 base and J lost 5; bases outside the gene matches: 6. Germline CDR1 reads MGHRA; CDR2 reads YSYEKL. The CDR3 DNA is TGCGCCAGCAGCCAAGTTGGGACAGGGCCGAGAAACACCATATATTTT. It codes for CASSQVGTGPRNTIYF.

The rearrangement links TRBV12-3 or TRBV12-4 to TRBJ2-1; D call uncertain. Trimming shortened V by 6 bases and J by 4 bases, and 4 bases separated the two germline ends. CDR3 size: 11 residues. CDR3 sequence: CASRQYNEQFF. The CDR3, as DNA: TGTGCCAGCAGACAGTACAATGAGCAGTTCTTC.

This clone was picked up one time. V and J are TRBV7-3 and TRBJ1-1, with D uncertain. The V gene lost 0 bases and the J gene lost 2 bases, with 4 bases spanning the gap. The CDR3 totals 13 residues. CDR1 is SGHTA and CDR2 is FQGTGA in the germline V gene. The chain's CDR3 is CASSLTQNTEAFF. As DNA, the CDR3 is TGTGCCAGCAGCTTAACCCAAAACACTGAAGCTTTCTTT.

The chain couples TRBV4-2 to TRBJ1-6; possible D gene TRBD1, 5 bases. The CDR3 loop spans 15 amino acids. Germline-derived CDR1 and CDR2 are LGHNA and YNFKEQ. Trimming cost V 0 bases and J 9 bases, with 12 bases left between them. The CDR3 loop is CASSQDRAGSSPLHF. The CDR3 DNA follows: TGTGCCAGCAGCCAAGATCGGGCAGGGTCTTCACCCCTCCACTTT.

This clone occurred a few times. The chain is built from TRBV2 and TRBJ1-3, with 8 nucleotides matching TRBD1. Unmatched junction bases numbered 10, after V lost 8 bases and J lost 4 bases. Germline CDR1 is SNHLY and CDR2 is FYNNEI. The CDR3 has 15 amino acids. CDR3 protein: CASGAGTGLGNTIYF. In DNA, the CDR3 is TGTGCCAGCGGAGCCGGGACAGGCCTCGGAAACACCATATATTTT.

The chain has TRBV7-9 and TRBJ2-2, with 9 bases fitting TRBD1. This CDR3 is built from 16 residues. Per germline, CDR1 SEHNR and CDR2 FQNEAQ (reference sequence). J was trimmed by 3 bases and V by 4 bases; bases with no gene match: 6. CDR3 residues: CASSSRDRDDTGELFF. The CDR3 DNA reads as TGTGCCAGCAGCTCTAGGGACAGGGATGACACCGGGGAGCTGTTTTTT.

The CDR3 is CASSRGQGVTEAFF. CDR3 DNA: TGTGCCAGCAGCAGGGGACAGGGAGTCACTGAAGCTTTCTTT. The chain recombines TRBV5-5 with TRBJ1-1; the match to TRBD1 covers 9 bases. The CDR3 covers 14 residues. V trimming: 4 bases; J trimming: 4 bases; junction bases outside the gene matches: 5. Per germline, CDR1 SGHKS and CDR2 YYEKEE (reference sequence).

The chain links TRBV5-1 to TRBJ2-7; 11 bases fit TRBD1. Germline V gene data show CDR1 as SGHRS and CDR2 as YFSETQ. The CDR3 consists of 15 residues. V dropped 0 bases and J dropped 5; count of bases not matched to a gene: 4. In nucleotides, the CDR3 is TGCGCCAGCAGCTTGGAAGGGACAGGGGGTAACGAGCAGTACTTC. Protein: CASSLEGTGGNEQYF.

The rearrangement joins TRBV3-1 (or the pseudogene TRBV3-2) to TRBJ1-5, with a tentative D call TRBD1 (6 bases). The CDR3 runs 14 residues. The germline CDR1 and CDR2 sequences are LGHDT and YNNKEL (reference sequence). The germline V and J ends were trimmed by 3 bases and 3 bases, with 9 bases remaining between them. CDR3 region: CASSQTGPNQPQHF. The CDR3 DNA follows: TGTGCCAGCAGCCAGACAGGCCCCAATCAGCCCCAGCATTTT.

The CDR3 loop is CSTGTSGNTDTQYF. In DNA form, the CDR3 reads TGCAGCACGGGGACTAGCGGGAACACAGATACGCAGTATTTT. The chain combines TRBV29-1 with TRBJ2-3, with 13 bases that match TRBD2. This CDR3 is 14 amino acids long. With V trimmed by 8 bases and J by 2 bases, 4 bases remained unmatched. Looked up from germline, CDR1 is SQVTM and CDR2 is ANQGSEA.

This clone has only a few counts. The rearrangement joins TRBV3-1 (or the pseudogene TRBV3-2) to TRBJ1-2, with D possibly matching TRBD1 (6 bases). In germline, CDR1 is LGHDT, CDR2 YNNKEL (reference sequence). Trimming shortened V by 5 bases and J by 4 bases, and 17 bases separated the two germline ends. This CDR3 region has 15 residues. The CDR3 coding sequence is TGTGCCAGCAGCGTCAAACCCACAGGGAGCTATGGCTACACCTTC. Its protein is CASSVKPTGSYGYTF.

This clone was counted between two and nine times. The genes are TRBV30 and TRBJ1-5; TRBD1 might be the D (5 bases). The ends were cut back, 0 bases at V and 0 bases at J, with 6 bases in the middle. The CDR3 length is 14 residues. Germline CDR1 GTSNPN, CDR2 SVGIG (reference sequence). This CDR3 is CAWSVQASNQPQHF. As DNA, the CDR3 is TGTGCCTGGAGTGTACAGGCTAGCAATCAGCCCCAGCATTTT.

The rearrangement joins TRBV27 to TRBJ2-5, with TRBD2 identical over 7 bases. Germline trimming cut 7 bases from V and 4 bases from J; bases unmatched to any gene: 9. Germline values: CDR1 MNHEY, CDR2 SMNVEV (reference sequence). CDR3 length: 14 residues. DNA for the CDR3: TGTGCCAGCAACCCTCGCGGGGGATTAGAGACCCAGTACTTC. It translates to CASNPRGGLETQYF.

This clone was recorded a few times. The V call is TRBV6-5, the J call TRBJ1-2; D perhaps matches TRBD1 (5 bases). CDR3 size: 13 residues. Between the trimmed V and J ends, which lost 4 bases and 6 bases, there was a span of 12 bases. Germline V gene sequence: CDR1 MNHEY, CDR2 SVGAGI. CDR3: CASSFDRRNGYTF. DNA for the CDR3: TGTGCCAGCAGTTTCGACAGACGGAATGGCTACACCTTC.

This clone occurred many times. The chain is built from TRBV7-9 and TRBJ1-1; D remains unclear. Trimming took 5 bases from V and 1 from J, leaving 14 bases between them. CDR3 length: 15 amino acids. CDR1 is SEHNR and CDR2 is FQNEAQ in the germline V gene (reference sequence). The CDR3 DNA sequence: TGTGCCAGCAGCATCGTGACAATGAAGAACACTGAAGCTTTCTTT. This encodes CASSIVTMKNTEAFF.